Listed here is a single T cell receptor beta chain. The CDR3 sequence is 15 residues long. Trimming shortened V by 1 base and J by 8 bases, and 14 bases separated the two germline ends. Germline assignment: CDR1 SGHVS and CDR2 FQNEAQ. This table comes from immunoSEQ multiplex PCR, and its TCRdb copy is limited to in-frame clones, with some not included. This sample has around 330,000 clones, with roughly nine tenths found just once. This entry belongs to a study of blood T cell repertoires in COVID-19. The receptor's source is a man aged 55 to 70 who had recovered from COVID-19. The sample was PBMCs or T cells enriched from blood (not recorded which). The chain employs TRBV7-8 and TRBJ2-2, with a weak D call TRBD2 (6 bases). CDR3 loop: CASSLDAGSAGELFF. The CDR3 bases are TGTGCCAGCAGCTTAGACGCGGGGTCGGCGGGGGAGCTGTTTTTT.